This T cell receptor (beta chain) was profiled in a study of T cell repertoires in cytomegalovirus infection. Study as a whole: Both a matching HLA type and CMV infection were indicated by public TCR beta signatures. Study-level findings and limits: HLA-C-restricted TCR beta clonotypes specific for CMV led the ex vivo response. There were carriers of CMV plus the relevant HLA, and cumulative public TCR beta family frequency identified them.

TCRdb itself ran the reads through MiXCR, one entry per CDR3 protein. The sample lists some 400,000 distinct CDR3 sequences, around 32% seen once, with roughly 15% in the top ten. This clonotype was counted only a few times. What it binds is not known. V shed 0 bases and J shed 4 bases, with 13 bases lying between them. CDR3 length: 15 residues. Germline CDR1 reads SGHRS; CDR2 reads YFSETQ. The sequenced sample consisted of PBMCs. The TCR sequence derives from a human donor in good health (CMV status not recorded). Some clones in this sample may be carry-over from other donors' samples. V is TRBV5-1 and J is TRBJ1-2, with D perhaps matching TRBD1 (5 bases). Here the CDR3 reads CASSLDGTLGYGYTF. CDR3 DNA: TGCGCCAGCAGCTTGGATGGGACCTTGGGCTATGGCTACACCTTC.